Below are 24 T cell receptor beta chains sequenced from a single sample in a study of CD8 T cells in ankylosing spondylitis. TCRdb reanalysed the 5' RACE reads using MiXCR and keeps one entry per CDR3 protein. The sample consists of more than 150,000 distinct CDR3 sequences, around a sixth of them appearing once. Sequenced material: blood, either unsorted or a sorted T cell fraction (not recorded which). These receptors all come from a male donor aged 5 to 29 with ankylosing spondylitis or in good health (not recorded which).

This clonotype has ten or more counts. The rearrangement links TRBV7-2 to TRBJ2-7, with TRBD1 matching over 8 bases. V lost 5 bases, J lost 2 bases, and 8 bases stayed unmatched. This CDR3 is built from 15 residues. The germline V gene has CDR1 SGHTA and CDR2 FQGNSA. The CDR3 loop is CASSLRTGSTYEQYF. DNA for the CDR3: TGTGCCAGCAGCCTCAGGACAGGGTCCACCTACGAGCAGTACTTC.

This clonotype was seen at least ten times. V is TRBV7-8 and J is TRBJ2-3; 8 bases align to TRBD1. Losses at the gene ends were 5 bases for V and 7 bases for J; bases not matched to a gene: 14. Germline V lookup: CDR1 SGHVS, CDR2 FQNEAQ. The CDR3 sequence is 16 residues long. The CDR3 nucleotides read TGTGCCAGCAGCCAAAAGACAGGGGTCACCCCCCATACGCAGTATTTT. Translated: CASSQKTGVTPHTQYF.

This clonotype was recorded at least ten times. In nucleotides, the CDR3 is TGTGCCATCAGTGGGGACAGGGGGGTTTCCTACAATGAGCAGTTCTTC. Translating it yields CAISGDRGVSYNEQFF. V gene TRBV10-3 combines with J gene TRBJ2-1, with TRBD1 matching 11 bases. V gave up 4 bases and J gave up 1 base; unmatched junction bases: 3. The CDR3 length is 16 residues. The germline V gene encodes CDR1 ENHRY and CDR2 SYGVKD.

The table lists this clonotype with many counts. This sequence joins TRBV12-3 or TRBV12-4 and TRBJ2-7, with unresolved D. The V end was cut by 2 bases, the J end by 6 bases, with 11 bases between. The CDR3 contains 13 residues. CDR3 sequence reads: CASSLTELGEQYF. In DNA, the CDR3 is TGTGCCAGCAGTTTAACGGAGCTTGGCGAGCAGTACTTC.

This clonotype was counted many times. The chain carries TRBV24-1 and TRBJ2-3, with 9 bases that match TRBD1. This CDR3 is 15 amino acids long. Trimming removed 4 bases from V and 6 bases from J; junction bases left unmatched: 7. Germline-derived CDR1 and CDR2 are KGHDR and SFDVKD. CDR3 bases: TGTGCCACCAGTGACCCCACCGGGACAGGGGATACGCAGTATTTT. This translates into CATSDPTGTGDTQYF.

This clonotype has a count of ten or more. This chain joins TRBV12-3 or TRBV12-4 and TRBJ2-2; 8 nucleotides agree with TRBD2. The J segment lost 5 bases and the V segment lost 6 bases, leaving 17 bases of the junction unmatched. This CDR3 is 18 amino acids long. In nucleotides, the CDR3 is TGTGCCAGCAGCCTACGTAGCGGGATTCTTCGTGGAACCGGGGAGCTGTTTTTT. Protein: CASSLRSGILRGTGELFF.

This clonotype has at least ten counts. The CDR3 DNA reads TGTGCCAGTAGTATTTCCGGGGAGCTGTTTTTT. Residues: CASSISGELFF. The V call is TRBV19, the J call TRBJ2-2; D is unresolved. The CDR3 covers 11 residues. V was clipped by 3 bases and J by 6 bases, with 2 bases between them. CDR1 is LNHDA, CDR2 SQIVND, per germline (reference sequence).

This clonotype came up many times. The V gene is TRBV5-1, the J gene TRBJ2-3; unclear D gene. V was trimmed by 0 bases and J by 5 bases, leaving 4 bases between them. There are 12 residues in the CDR3. The V gene's germline CDR1 is SGHRS and CDR2 YFSETQ. The CDR3: CASSLAVDTQYF. The CDR3, as DNA: TGCGCCAGCAGCTTGGCAGTAGATACGCAGTATTTT.

This clonotype was seen ten or more times. The chain uses TRBV12-3 or TRBV12-4 and TRBJ1-1, with 7 bases identical to TRBD1. The ends lost 5 bases at V and 1 base at J; junction bases unmatched: 4. This CDR3 contains 14 residues. CDR3 sequence (DNA): TGTGCCAGCAGTGTAGGGGGCCCGAACACTGAAGCTTTCTTT. Amino acids: CASSVGGPNTEAFF.

The sample holds many counts of this clonotype. This sequence joins TRBV10-3 and TRBJ2-1; TRBD1 might be the D (6 bases). Trimming shortened V by 9 bases and J by 6 bases, and 12 bases separated the two germline ends. The V gene's germline CDR1 is ENHRY and CDR2 SYGVKD. The CDR3 extends over 12 amino acids. CDR3 sequence reads: CAMGDRINEQFF. The CDR3 coding sequence is TGTGCCATGGGAGACAGGATCAATGAGCAGTTCTTC.

This clonotype was counted ten times or more. This chain uses TRBV6-5 with TRBJ2-2; 9 bases agree with TRBD1. The germline V gene encodes CDR1 MNHEY and CDR2 SVGAGI. J lost 6 bases, V lost 0 bases, and 8 bases had no gene match. The CDR3 loop spans 17 amino acids. This chain's CDR3 is CASSYSSGTGWPGELFF. CDR3 bases: TGTGCCAGCAGTTACTCATCCGGGACAGGGTGGCCCGGGGAGCTGTTTTTT.

This clonotype has at least ten counts. Here the CDR3 reads CASSQDYPRENEQFF. CDR3 in DNA: TGCGCCAGCAGCCAAGATTACCCACGAGAGAATGAGCAGTTCTTC. The chain combines TRBV4-1 with TRBJ2-1; the D is unclear. Trimming removed 0 bases from V and 7 bases from J, with 13 bases in between. In germline, CDR1 is MGHRA, CDR2 YSYEKL. The CDR3 has 15 amino acids.

In this sample, this clonotype turned up once. The CDR3 region is CSVATGRETQYF. The CDR3 nucleotides read TGCAGCGTCGCGACAGGGAGGGAGACCCAGTACTTC. The chain recombines TRBV29-1 with TRBJ2-5; possibly TRBD1 for D (7 bases). Trimming took 6 bases from V and 5 from J, leaving 13 bases between them. Germline V CDR1 and CDR2: SQVTM, ANQGSEA. This CDR3 has 12 amino acids. Variable domain in full (rest from reference TRBV29-1 and TRBJ2-5): SAVISQKPSRDICQRGTSLTIQCQVDSQVTMMFWYRQQPGQSLTLIATANQGSEATYESGFVIDKFPISRPNLTFSTLTVSNMSPEDSSIYLCSVATGRETQYFGPGTRLLVL.

This clonotype appeared a few times. The chain employs TRBV19 and TRBJ1-1; D is ambiguous. The germline gives CDR1 LNHDA, CDR2 SQIVND (reference sequence). The CDR3 consists of 13 residues. Trimming removed 5 bases at V and 0 bases at J, with 7 bases between. Here the CDR3 DNA reads TGTGCCAGTAGTTTCGGGATGAACACTGAAGCTTTCTTT. Translation: CASSFGMNTEAFF. The full variable domain, with the rest looked up from reference TRBV19 and TRBJ1-1, is DGGITQSPKYLFRKEGQNVTLSCEQNLNHDAMYWYRQDPGQGLRLIYYSQIVNDFQKGDIAEGYSVSREKKESFPLTVTSAQKNPTAFYLCASSFGMNTEAFFGQGTRLTVV.

In regard to this clonotype: It is likely a read error, because the conserved phenylalanine at the end of the CDR3 is missing. J is TRBJ2-1 and V is TRBV20-1, with TRBD2 as a possible D gene (6 bases). V was clipped by 3 bases and J by 3 bases, with 12 bases between them. Germline CDR1 DFQATT, CDR2 SNEGSKA (reference sequence). There are 14 residues in the CDR3. Here the CDR3 DNA reads TGCAGTGCTAGCCAGACTAGAGGCTACAATGAGCAGTTCTCC. This translates into CSASQTRGYNEQFS.

This clonotype was seen ten or more times. The rearrangement links TRBV28 to TRBJ2-7, with D perhaps assigned TRBD1 or TRBD2 (5 bases each). The germline V and J ends were trimmed by 7 bases and 0 bases, with 19 bases remaining between them. The CDR3 is 16 residues long. Per the germline V gene, CDR1 is MDHEN and CDR2 is SYDVKM. CDR3 protein: CASTAGTEFSSYEQYF. For the CDR3, the DNA is TGTGCCAGCACAGCAGGGACCGAATTTAGCTCCTACGAGCAGTACTTC.

The V gene is TRBV20-1, the J gene TRBJ2-3; D might be TRBD1 (6 bases). Trimming removed 6 bases at V and 4 bases at J, with 23 bases between. The CDR3 covers 16 residues. CDR1 is DFQATT and CDR2 is SNEGSKA in the germline V gene (reference sequence). In DNA form, the CDR3 reads TGCAGTGCCCAAGACCCGGACAGAGTTGGTGCAGATACGCAGTATTTT. Its translation is CSAQDPDRVGADTQYF.

This clonotype was found many times. V gene TRBV11-2 combines with J gene TRBJ1-2; D may be TRBD1 (6 bases). Per germline, CDR1 SGHAT and CDR2 FQNNGV. V lost 1 base and J 9 bases, leaving 12 bases between the germline ends. This CDR3 has 13 residues. CDR3 DNA sequence: TGTGCCAGCAGCTTAGTTGGGGACAAAAGCTACACCTTC. Protein sequence: CASSLVGDKSYTF.

This clonotype was counted at least ten times. The rearrangement joins TRBV5-1 to TRBJ2-4, with D perhaps TRBD1 or TRBD2 (5 bases each). Germline CDR1 reads SGHRS; CDR2 reads YFSETQ. V was clipped by 4 bases and J by 6 bases, with 8 bases between them. The CDR3 runs to 12 residues. This CDR3 reads CASSHGTNIQYF. Here the CDR3 DNA reads TGCGCCAGCAGCCACGGGACAAACATTCAGTACTTC.

This clonotype occurred many times. The chain uses TRBV20-1 and TRBJ1-2, with 7 bases that match TRBD1. V lost 1 base to trimming and J lost 4 bases; unmatched junction nucleotides: 6. The CDR3 is 14 amino acids. Germline assignment: CDR1 DFQATT and CDR2 SNEGSKA (reference sequence). The CDR3 loop is CSARGQGVGYGYTF. The CDR3 DNA is TGCAGTGCTAGAGGGCAGGGGGTGGGCTATGGCTACACCTTC.

Many counts were recorded for this clonotype. The chain employs TRBV5-1 and TRBJ2-2; the D is unclear. The V and J ends lost 0 bases and 4 bases respectively, with 7 bases between them. Looked up from germline, CDR1 is SGHRS and CDR2 is YFSETQ. CDR3 length: 14 amino acids. The CDR3 region is CASSLEGATGELFF. The CDR3 DNA is TGCGCCAGCAGCTTGGAAGGAGCCACCGGGGAGCTGTTTTTT. Variable domain in full (rest from reference TRBV5-1 and TRBJ2-2): KAGVTQTPRYLIKTRGQQVTLSCSPISGHRSVSWYQQTPGQGLQFLFEYFSETQRNKGNFPGRFSGRQFSNSRSEMNVSTLELGDSALYLCASSLEGATGELFFGEGSRLTVL.

The J gene is TRBJ2-6, the V gene TRBV29-1, with D perhaps TRBD1 (6 bases). The germline CDR1 and CDR2 sequences are SQVTM and ANQGSEA. The CDR3 is 16 residues long. The V and J ends lost 0 bases and 8 bases respectively, with 17 bases between them. This chain's CDR3 is CSVEDRSGAPPNVLTF. The CDR3 nucleotides are TGCAGCGTTGAAGATCGTTCAGGGGCACCTCCCAACGTCCTGACTTTC.

This clonotype was counted ten times or more. The V and J genes are TRBV5-8 and TRBJ2-5; 8 positions agree with TRBD1. Unmatched junction bases numbered 12, after V lost 1 base and J lost 7 bases. Germline V CDR1 and CDR2: SGHTS, YDEGEE. This CDR3 region has 16 residues. In nucleotides, the CDR3 is TGTGCCAGCAGCTTGCCCCTCGGGACAGGCCCGGGGACCCAGTACTTC. It specifies CASSLPLGTGPGTQYF.

V gene TRBV5-6 combines with J gene TRBJ2-5; weak D call: TRBD1 (6 bases). V lost 5 bases to trimming and J lost 7 bases, with 15 bases between them. Germline V gene lookup returns CDR1 SGHDT and CDR2 YYEEEE. The CDR3 length is 13 residues. CDR3: CASSLDRFGTQYF. The CDR3 nucleotides read TGTGCCAGCAGTTTAGACAGGTTCGGGACCCAGTACTTC.